Below, one T cell receptor (beta chain) is given with its context. Its specificity is unknown. These data are taken from a study of identical twins. Overall study results and limits: Memory repertoires showed no such pattern, whereas abundant cord blood beta clonotypes carried fewer insertions. Cross-sectional statistical analysis was relied on for the conclusions, without the same donors being followed. Out-of-frame alpha sequences common to twins exhibited an excess of low generation probability.

Each cDNA held unique molecular identifiers, and template switching gave it a universal primer site. TCRdb re-called the 5' RACE reads through MiXCR, storing one row per CDR3 protein. The sample has 1.5 million to 2 million distinct CDR3 sequences, roughly 35% seen once; the top ten hold more than 0.25%. Germline loops: CDR1 SGHRS, CDR2 YFSETQ. The CDR3 has 13 residues. Trimming cost V 3 bases and J 9 bases, with 13 bases left between them. The rearrangement joins TRBV5-1 to TRBJ2-1; D possibly corresponds to TRBD1 (6 bases). The sequencing input was cord blood. The TCR was taken from a newborn girl in good health. CDR3 sequence: CASSSDSIGEQFF. The CDR3 DNA reads TGCGCCAGCAGCTCGGACAGCATCGGTGAGCAGTTCTTC.